This entry describes one T cell receptor (beta chain). This sample is part of a study of blood T cell repertoires in COVID-19. The overall study: T cells, B-cell-depleted T cells, or PBMCs supplied cDNA or gDNA.

The authors' processing: Researchers report that nucleated cell counts were estimated from reference gene primer amplification. The data were produced by immunoSEQ multiplex PCR, yet TCRdb's version contains in-frame clones alone and is incomplete. D and trimming were read from the DNA, whereas the V and J calls and clone size are those reported in that table. Here the sample spans over 200,000 clones, approximately 80% being singletons. Germline CDR1 MNHEY, CDR2 SVGAGI. Trimming removed 4 bases at V and 2 bases at J, with 5 bases between. The CDR3 totals 12 residues. Sequencing used peripheral blood. The clonotype was recovered from a man aged 35-49 years with acute or convalescent COVID-19. This chain joins TRBV6-5 and TRBJ1-2; D not resolved. CDR3 protein: CASSSLNYGYTF. In nucleotides, the CDR3 is TGTGCCAGCAGTTCTTTGAACTATGGCTACACCTTC.